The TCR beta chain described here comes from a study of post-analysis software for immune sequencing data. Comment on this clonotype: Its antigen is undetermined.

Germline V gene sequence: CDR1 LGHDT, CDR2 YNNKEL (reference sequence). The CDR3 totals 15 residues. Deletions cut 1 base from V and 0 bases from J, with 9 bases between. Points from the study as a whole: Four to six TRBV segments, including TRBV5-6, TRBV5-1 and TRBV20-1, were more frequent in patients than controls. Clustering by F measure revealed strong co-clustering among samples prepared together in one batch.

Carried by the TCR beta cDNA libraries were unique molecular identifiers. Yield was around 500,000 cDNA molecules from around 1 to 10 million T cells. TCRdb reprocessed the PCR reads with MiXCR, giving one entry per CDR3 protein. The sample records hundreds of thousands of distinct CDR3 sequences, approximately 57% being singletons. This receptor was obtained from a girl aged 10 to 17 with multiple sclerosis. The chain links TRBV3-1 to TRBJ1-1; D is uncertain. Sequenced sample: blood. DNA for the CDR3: TGTGCCAGCAGCCAAGGGGCCAGACTGAACACTGAAGCTTTCTTT. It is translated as CASSQGARLNTEAFF.